This T cell receptor beta chain was observed in a study of blood T cell repertoires in COVID-19. For the study at large: The study counted Cohort 3 donors as recovered given two negative PCRs, clearance, or symptom resolution. There were acute and convalescent COVID-19 samples, and they came from the United States, Italy and Spain.

Original processing methods: Estimated nucleated cell counts came from reference gene primer amplification. Libraries were prepared by immunoSEQ multiplex PCR; TCRdb keeps only in-frame clonotypes and omits some of them. Clonal size and the V and J genes are those of that table, whereas D and trimming came from the DNA. In the table there are 200,000 to 250,000 clones, about nine tenths of which are singletons. This clone was detected only once. The V end was cut by 1 base, the J end by 4 bases, with 11 bases between. Germline V gene sequence: CDR1 LNHDA, CDR2 SQIVND (reference sequence). CDR3 length: 14 residues. Assignment of participants to cohorts was predicated upon participant-reported clinical history.

Sample: PBMCs or T cells enriched from blood (not recorded which). The gene calls are TRBV19 and TRBJ2-7; tentative D call: TRBD1 (5 bases). The sequence came from a woman in her 50s in a cohort exposed to, infected with or recovered from COVID-19 (not recorded which). The CDR3 loop reads CASSIAGRAYEQYF. CDR3 coding DNA: TGTGCCAGTAGTATAGCTGGCAGGGCTTACGAGCAGTACTTC.